This is a list of T cell receptor beta chains from one sample in a study of blood T cell repertoires in COVID-19. Libraries were prepared by immunoSEQ multiplex PCR; TCRdb keeps only in-frame clonotypes and omits some of them. The sample lists about 350,000 clones, roughly 90% occurring once. The sequenced sample consisted of PBMCs or T cells enriched from blood (not recorded which). The receptors were gathered from a woman in her 30s who had recovered from COVID-19. Each CDR3 is given without its conserved first and last residue. D genes are given only for firm matches.

>TRBJ1-3|TRBV7-9|-
ASRRDGLSGNTIY
>TRBJ1-2|TRBV27|-
ASSNKADYGYT
>TRBJ1-2|TRBV28|-
ASRTGQRPNYGYT
>TRBJ1-6|TRBV19|-
ASSIYRSRNYNSPLH
>TRBJ2-3|TRBV7-2|-
ASTRQSTDTQY
>TRBJ2-7|TRBV6-5|TRBD1
ATGTGPYEQY
>TRBJ2-2|TRBV28|TRBD2
ASTSISGGSGTGELF
>TRBJ2-7|TRBV7-9|TRBD1
ASSSINDRVYEQY
>TRBJ1-2|TRBV7-9|-
ASSALRSKGDYGYT
>TRBJ2-7|TRBV25-1|TRBD2
ASSAGGLNTYEQY
>TRBJ1-2|TRBV7-6|-
ANLGGYGYT
>TRBJ1-2|TRBV30|TRBD1
AWNRGGGDYGYT
>TRBJ1-4|TRBV5-1|-
ASSYGTSSDEKLF
>TRBJ2-7|TRBV6-2/TRBV6-3|-
ASSSLDGQLWVSYEQY
>TRBJ1-5|TRBV6-5|-
ASSYGEYQPQH
>TRBJ2-3|TRBV19|TRBD2
ASSILTSGGLRDTQY